This is a list of T cell receptor beta chains from one sample in a study of siplizumab effects on memory and regulatory T cells. Some clones are missing from TCRdb's copy, which holds only in-frame ones; the method was immunoSEQ multiplex PCR. The top ten clones hold approximately 17% of a sample with approximately 50,000 clones, approximately 93% of them seen once. Sample: CD8+ T cells sorted from blood. The receptors stem from a human donor in good health. CDR3s include the opening cysteine and the closing phenylalanine or tryptophan. The D gene is left open where the match is weak. For some rows the clone size is stated as once, few or many, or as a class when expanded; others skip it.

V,D,size,J,CDR3,DNA
TRBV30,.,once,TRBJ1-1,CAWSKDLETEAFF,TGTGCCTGGTCGAAGGACTTAGAGACTGAAGCTTTCTTT
TRBV10-1,.,.,TRBJ2-7,CASSSGPRAGEQYF,TGCGCCAGCAGTTCTGGCCCCCGGGCGGGCGAGCAGTACTTC
TRBV4-2,TRBD2,.,TRBJ2-1,CASSQEEASGNEQFF,TGTGCCAGCAGCCAAGAAGAGGCTAGCGGAAATGAGCAGTTCTTC
TRBV6-1,.,few,TRBJ2-7,CASSEGGREQYF,TGTGCCAGCAGTGAAGGAGGTAGGGAGCAGTACTTC
TRBV28,.,.,TRBJ2-7,CASSSSPPLHYEQYF,TGTGCCAGCAGTTCCTCCCCCCCTCTTCACTACGAGCAGTACTTC
TRBV14,.,.,TRBJ2-7,CASSPRQTKPYEQYF,TGTGCCAGCAGCCCCCGACAGACCAAGCCCTACGAGCAGTACTTC
TRBV4-1,TRBD2,.,TRBJ2-7,CASSQPGLADYEQYF,TGCGCCAGCAGCCAACCGGGACTAGCGGACTACGAGCAGTACTTC
TRBV27,TRBD1,.,TRBJ1-1,CASSLDRGVTEAFF,TGTGCCAGCAGTTTAGACAGGGGAGTTACTGAAGCTTTCTTT
TRBV6-1,TRBD2,.,TRBJ2-2,CAAGLREDAGELFF,TGTGCCGCAGGGCTTCGGGAGGACGCCGGGGAGCTGTTTTTT
TRBV5-4,TRBD2,.,TRBJ2-3,CASSLGLAGGPTDTQYF,TGTGCCAGCAGCTTGGGATTAGCGGGAGGGCCAACAGATACGCAGTATTTT
TRBV4-1,.,.,TRBJ1-1,CASSQAQGGWAEAFF,TGCGCCAGCAGCCAAGCCCAGGGCGGATGGGCTGAAGCTTTCTTT
TRBV6-1,.,.,TRBJ1-3,CATAGEAGNTIYF,TGTGCCACTGCAGGGGAGGCTGGAAACACCATATATTTT
TRBV11-2,.,.,TRBJ2-7,CASSFGRDTFYEQYF,TGTGCCAGCAGCTTCGGCCGGGACACTTTCTACGAGCAGTACTTC
TRBV7-3,TRBD2,.,TRBJ2-1,CASSMKLAGTYNEQFF,TGTGCCAGCAGCATGAAGCTAGCGGGGACCTACAATGAGCAGTTCTTC
TRBV10-3,TRBD1,once,TRBJ2-7,CAIFNPSGQGSYEQYF,TGTGCCATCTTCAACCCATCGGGACAGGGGTCCTACGAGCAGTACTTC
TRBV7-9,.,.,TRBJ2-3,CASSLSTDTQYF,TGTGCCAGCAGCCTAAGCACAGATACGCAGTATTTT
TRBV6-5,.,.,TRBJ1-1,CASSPSPTTEAFF,TGTGCCAGCAGTCCCTCTCCTACCACTGAAGCTTTCTTT